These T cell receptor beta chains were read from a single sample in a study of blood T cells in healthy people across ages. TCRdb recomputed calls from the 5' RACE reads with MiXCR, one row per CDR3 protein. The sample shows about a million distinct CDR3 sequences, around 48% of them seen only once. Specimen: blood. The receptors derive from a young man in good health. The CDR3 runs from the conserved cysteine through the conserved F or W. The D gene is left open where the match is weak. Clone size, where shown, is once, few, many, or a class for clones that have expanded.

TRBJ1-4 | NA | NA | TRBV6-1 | CASSRQLNEKLFF | TGTGCCAGCTCAAGGCAGCTTAATGAAAAACTGTTTTTT
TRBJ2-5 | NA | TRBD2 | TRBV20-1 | CSVRAGGPETQYF | TGCAGTGTCAGAGCGGGGGGGCCGGAGACCCAGTACTTC
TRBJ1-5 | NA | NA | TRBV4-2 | CASSQEVDQPQHF | TGTGCCAGCAGCCAAGAGGTAGATCAGCCCCAGCATTTT
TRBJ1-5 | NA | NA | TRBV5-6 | CASSRGGLRNQPQHF | TGTGCCAGCAGCCGCGGGGGCTTGAGGAATCAGCCCCAGCATTTT
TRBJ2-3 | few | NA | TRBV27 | CASSVEDGSLTDTQYF | TGTGCCAGCAGCGTGGAGGACGGGTCCCTCACAGATACGCAGTATTTT
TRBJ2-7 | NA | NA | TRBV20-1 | CSASPGVSYEQYF | TGCAGTGCTAGCCCGGGAGTCTCCTACGAGCAGTACTTC
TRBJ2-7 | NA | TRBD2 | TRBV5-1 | CASSPGGVSDEQYF | TGCGCCAGCAGCCCGGGGGGGGTGTCTGACGAGCAGTACTTC
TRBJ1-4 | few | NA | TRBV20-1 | CSARALGGGDEKLFF | TGCAGTGCTAGAGCTCTGGGGGGAGGAGACGAAAAACTGTTTTTT
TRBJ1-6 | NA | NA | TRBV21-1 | CASSKDCLYSYNSPLHF | TGTGCCAGCAGCAAAGACTGCTTATACTCCTATAATTCACCCCTCCACTTT
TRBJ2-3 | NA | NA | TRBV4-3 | CASSTARDLLDTQYF | TGCGCCAGCAGTACCGCCAGGGATCTTTTAGATACGCAGTATTTT
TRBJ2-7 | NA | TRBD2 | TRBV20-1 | CSAAGTSGYQEAQYF | TGCAGTGCTGCCGGGACTAGCGGATATCAAGAGGCCCAGTACTTC
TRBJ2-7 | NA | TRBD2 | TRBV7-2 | CASSLKAGGLNANEQYF | TGTGCCAGCAGCTTAAAAGCGGGGGGGCTTAATGCCAATGAGCAGTACTTC
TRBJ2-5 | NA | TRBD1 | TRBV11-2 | CASSPGTGRKETQYF | TGTGCCAGCAGCCCTGGGACAGGGAGGAAAGAGACCCAGTACTTC
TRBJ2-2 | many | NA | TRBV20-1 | CSAKGVGRGGELFF | TGCAGTGCTAAGGGCGTTGGACGTGGCGGGGAGCTGTTTTTT
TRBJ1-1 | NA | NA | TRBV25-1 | CASSWGGGEPNKGTEAFF | TGTGCCAGCAGCTGGGGTGGGGGTGAACCTAATAAGGGCACTGAAGCTTTCTTT
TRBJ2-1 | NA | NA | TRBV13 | CASSLRRQISYNEQFF | TGTGCCAGCAGCTTGCGTCGACAGATATCCTACAATGAGCAGTTCTTC